Given below is one T cell receptor (beta chain) in context. No antigen is known for it. Germline CDR1 and CDR2: GTSNPN and SVGIG (reference sequence). Trimming stripped 2 bases from V and 2 bases from J, with 9 bases between. There are 13 residues in the CDR3. The sample is drawn from a study of T-cell reconstitution after alpha-beta-depleted transplantation in children. Study-level results: Surviving recipient T cells and intrathymic progenitors accounted for some patients' high TCRbeta diversity at day 60.

Library preparation (for TCRbeta) was performed with unique molecular identifiers. TCRdb fed the PCR reads into MiXCR, producing one record per CDR3 protein. The sample carries hundreds of thousands of distinct CDR3 sequences, roughly 25% recorded once. This clonotype was obtained from a female patient under 10 years old who had a stem cell transplant for congenital amegakaryocytic thrombocytopenia, so the T cells may come from the graft donor. Specimen: PBMCs, mostly from graft donor cells, collected 360 days after TCRalphabeta/CD19-depleted stem cell transplant. The V call is TRBV30, the J call TRBJ1-2; D is ambiguous. CDR3 sequence (DNA): TGTGCCTGGAGTCGCGGGGAAAACTATGGCTACACCTTC. Its protein product is CAWSRGENYGYTF.